A single sample gave rise to the 17 T cell receptor beta chains below, sequenced in a study of cytomegalovirus exposure and HLA in healthy donors. TCRdb's table, derived via immunoSEQ multiplex PCR, lists solely in-frame clones and lacks some. The sample records roughly 310,000 clones, around 90% being singletons. Input material: PBMCs. Receptors were obtained from a man in his thirties or forties in good health and CMV-seronegative.

This chain uses TRBV29-1 with TRBJ2-7, with 8 bases fitting TRBD1. The trim removed 4 bases at V and 1 base at J, leaving 0 bases unmatched. Germline V gene lookup returns CDR1 SQVTM and CDR2 ANQGSEA. The CDR3 covers 12 residues. CDR3 coding DNA: TGCAGCGTTGGGACAGGGTCCTACGAGCAGTACTTC. Its protein product is CSVGTGSYEQYF.

The V gene is TRBV4-1, the J gene TRBJ1-3; 8 nucleotides line up with TRBD1. Germline trimming cut 2 bases from V and 4 bases from J; bases unmatched to any gene: 4. Germline V gene lookup returns CDR1 MGHRA and CDR2 YSYEKL. This CDR3 contains 15 residues. CDR3 bases: TGCGCCAGCAGCCAATACGACAGGGGAGGAAACACCATATATTTT. This sequence encodes CASSQYDRGGNTIYF.

This sequence joins TRBV5-1 and TRBJ2-5, with 10 nucleotides matching TRBD2. This CDR3 comprises 15 residues. The germline CDR1 and CDR2 sequences are SGHRS and YFSETQ. The V segment lost 2 bases and the J segment 2 bases; nucleotides outside the gene matches: 3. The CDR3 region is CASSFSLAGQETQYF. CDR3 sequence (DNA): TGCGCCAGCAGCTTTTCACTAGCGGGGCAAGAGACCCAGTACTTC.

This chain joins TRBV29-1 and TRBJ1-2, with a possible D match to TRBD1 (6 bases). From germline, CDR1 is SQVTM and CDR2 ANQGSEA. Between the trimmed V and J ends, which lost 3 bases and 5 bases, there was a span of 16 bases. The CDR3 has 14 residues. Here the CDR3 reads CSVDGGAIFYGYTF. The CDR3 coding sequence is TGCAGCGTTGACGGGGGGGCGATATTTTATGGCTACACCTTC.

V usage is TRBV4-1 and J usage is TRBJ2-7; TRBD2 agrees at 7 bases. The ends lost 4 bases at V and 2 bases at J; junction bases unmatched: 2. CDR3 length: 13 amino acids. Looked up from germline, CDR1 is MGHRA and CDR2 is YSYEKL. Here the CDR3 DNA reads TGCGCCAGCAGCCCAGGACTAGCCTACGAGCAGTACTTC. Its protein product is CASSPGLAYEQYF.

Written as DNA, the CDR3 is TGTGCCAGCAGTTACAAGGGGGCTGGAGGAAACACCATATATTTT. As protein: CASSYKGAGGNTIYF. V is TRBV6-5 and J is TRBJ1-3; 7 bases align to TRBD1. Trimming removed 2 bases from V and 4 bases from J; junction bases left unmatched: 5. Germline loops: CDR1 MNHEY, CDR2 SVGAGI. CDR3 length: 15 amino acids.

This chain connects TRBV9 to TRBJ1-1; D uncertain. Trimming removed 4 bases at V and 1 base at J, with 14 bases between. Germline CDR1 is SGDLS and CDR2 is YYNGEE. The CDR3 has 15 amino acids. In nucleotides, the CDR3 is TGTGCCAGCAGCTTAGGCCACTCGTCGAACACTGAAGCTTTCTTT. It encodes CASSLGHSSNTEAFF.

The genes are TRBV5-1 and TRBJ1-2; D gene ambiguous. V lost 0 bases, J lost 4 bases, and 13 bases lay in between. This CDR3 has 15 residues. CDR1 SGHRS and CDR2 YFSETQ come from the germline V gene. The CDR3 DNA is TGCGCCAGCAGCTTGGGATCAGAGGTCCTCTATGGCTACACCTTC. Translation: CASSLGSEVLYGYTF.

This clone was observed once. V and J are TRBV12-5 and TRBJ2-2; the D gene is possibly TRBD1 (5 bases). Germline CDR1 reads LGHNT; CDR2 reads FRNRAP. This CDR3 has 14 residues. The V and J ends lost 0 bases and 6 bases respectively, with 8 bases between them. The CDR3 is CASGLVPGSGELFF. The CDR3 nucleotides are TGTGCTAGTGGTTTGGTACCAGGGTCCGGGGAGCTGTTTTTT.

V gene TRBV11-3 combines with J gene TRBJ2-2; 14 bases are a match to TRBD2. The CDR3 totals 17 residues. The germline V gene encodes CDR1 SGHNT and CDR2 YENEEA. With V trimmed by 3 bases and J by 6 bases, 6 bases remained unmatched. The CDR3 reads CASSFAGTSGGSGELFF. The CDR3 DNA is TGTGCCAGCAGCTTCGCAGGGACTAGCGGGGGTTCCGGGGAGCTGTTTTTT.

This chain links TRBV4-1 with TRBJ1-2; unclear D gene. Germline V lookup: CDR1 MGHRA, CDR2 YSYEKL. The CDR3 extends over 13 amino acids. Trimming pared 4 bases from V and 1 base from J, leaving 7 bases between. The CDR3, as DNA: TGCGCCAGCAGCCCTTCCCTTAACTATGGCTACACCTTC. This translates into CASSPSLNYGYTF.

The chain links TRBV11-3 to TRBJ2-7; D unclear. The CDR3 extends over 13 amino acids. V was cut by 1 base and J by 4 bases, with 8 bases left in between. Germline CDR1 reads SGHNT; CDR2 reads YENEEA. Here the CDR3 DNA reads TGTGCCAGCAGCTTAGCGACACATTACGAGCAGTACTTC. This encodes CASSLATHYEQYF.

This chain joins TRBV5-1 and TRBJ2-1; 7 positions agree with TRBD2. The CDR3 has 12 amino acids. Trimming at V came to 6 bases and at J to 7 bases, leaving 4 bases not matched to a gene. Germline V gene sequence: CDR1 SGHRS, CDR2 YFSETQ. CDR3 amino acids: CASTSGGNEQFF. The CDR3, as DNA: TGCGCCAGCACCTCCGGGGGGAATGAGCAGTTCTTC.

This sequence joins TRBV6-5 and TRBJ2-1; a possible D gene is TRBD2 (5 bases). V was clipped by 6 bases and J by 0 bases, with 12 bases between them. The CDR3 has 15 residues. Germline V gene sequence: CDR1 MNHEY, CDR2 SVGAGI. CDR3 sequence: CASRKERSSYNEQFF. The CDR3 coding sequence is TGTGCCAGCAGGAAAGAGCGGAGCTCCTACAATGAGCAGTTCTTC.

The rearrangement links TRBV7-2 to TRBJ1-4, with D perhaps TRBD1 (6 bases). The CDR3 runs to 16 residues. V lost 5 bases to trimming and J lost 3 bases, with 16 bases between them. The germline V gene has CDR1 SGHTA and CDR2 FQGNSA. CDR3 residues: CASSLTVGAPNEKLFF. DNA of the CDR3: TGTGCCAGCAGCCTGACGGTGGGGGCTCCTAATGAAAAACTGTTTTTT. Supplemented by reference TRBV7-2 and TRBJ1-4, the full variable domain reads GAGVSQSPSNKVTEKGKDVELRCDPISGHTALYWYRQSLGQGLEFLIYFQGNSAPDKSGLPSDRFSAERTGGSVSTLTIQRTQQEDSAVYLCASSLTVGAPNEKLFFGSGTQLSVL.

The chain combines TRBV6-6 with TRBJ2-5, with D maybe TRBD2 (5 bases). V was shortened by 8 bases and J by 1 base, with 8 bases between the two germline ends. The CDR3 is 12 residues long. The germline V gene encodes CDR1 MNHNY and CDR2 SVGAGI (reference sequence). The CDR3 protein is CASAGFQETQYF. In DNA, the CDR3 is TGTGCCAGCGCGGGCTTCCAAGAGACCCAGTACTTC.

The chain is built from TRBV5-1 and TRBJ2-7, with TRBD2 matching 9 bases. Germline values: CDR1 SGHRS, CDR2 YFSETQ. The CDR3 covers 15 residues. The V segment lost 4 bases and the J segment 2 bases; nucleotides outside the gene matches: 7. In nucleotides, the CDR3 is TGCGCCAGCAGCCAAGGGACTAGCACCCCCTACGAGCAGTACTTC. Amino acids: CASSQGTSTPYEQYF.